One and the same sample provided the 8 T cell receptor beta chains below, sequenced in a study of immune evolution from preneoplasia to lung adenocarcinoma. Using immunoSEQ multiplex PCR, the repertoire was profiled, and TCRdb retains in-frame clones only, with some absent. The repertoire holds several thousand clones, with 80% as singletons. Specimen: FFPE minimally invasive lung adenocarcinoma tissue. The receptors originated from an older donor with lung adenocarcinoma.

The J gene is TRBJ1-3, the V gene TRBV2, with D possibly being TRBD1 (5 bases). This CDR3 is 14 amino acids long. Germline CDR1 reads SNHLY; CDR2 reads FYNNEI. V shed 3 bases and J shed 6 bases, with 12 bases lying between them. The CDR3 DNA sequence: TGTGCCAGCAGTGAGGGACCCTGGGAAAACACCATATATTTT. The encoded protein is CASSEGPWENTIYF.

This clone was observed a few times. The chain has TRBV6-4 and TRBJ1-1; 10 bases fit TRBD1. Trimming cost V 2 bases and J 8 bases; bases outside gene matches: 2. The germline gives CDR1 MRHNA, CDR2 SNTAGT. The CDR3 totals 13 residues. The CDR3 region is CASSDTDRGEAFF. The CDR3 bases are TGTGCCAGCAGTGACACGGACAGGGGGGAAGCTTTCTTT.

This clone was observed once. The chain is built from TRBV27 and TRBJ2-7, with 11 positions matching TRBD1. The CDR3 spans 15 residues. Germline V gene data show CDR1 as MNHEY and CDR2 as SMNVEV (reference sequence). J lost 3 bases, V lost 6 bases, and 7 bases had no gene match. The CDR3: CASSRIGTGGYEQYF. CDR3 nucleotide sequence: TGTGCCAGCAGCCGAATCGGGACAGGGGGCTACGAGCAGTACTTC.

The chain uses TRBV7-2 and TRBJ2-4; D is undetermined. CDR1 and CDR2 (germline): SGHTA, FQGNSA. The germline V and J ends were trimmed by 3 bases and 7 bases, with 10 bases remaining between them. This CDR3 comprises 13 residues. The CDR3 nucleotides read TGTGCCAGCAGCTTGGGCCCTTCGAACATTCAGTACTTC. This gives the protein CASSLGPSNIQYF.

The rearrangement links TRBV6-5 to TRBJ2-1; a possible D gene is TRBD2 (6 bases). V lost 0 bases, J lost 6 bases, and 12 bases lay in between. Germline-derived CDR1 and CDR2 are MNHEY and SVGAGI. The CDR3 loop spans 15 amino acids. The CDR3: CASSYSVGAGNEQFF. DNA of the CDR3: TGTGCCAGCAGTTACTCTGTGGGAGCGGGCAATGAGCAGTTCTTC.

This clone was seen a few times. In DNA form, the CDR3 reads TGTGCCAGCAGTTATCGTTCGGCAGGGGGTAGCTATGGCTACACCTTC. Translated: CASSYRSAGGSYGYTF. The chain uses TRBV6-5 and TRBJ1-2; TRBD1 aligns across 7 bases. J was trimmed by 4 bases and V by 3 bases; bases with no gene match: 11. The CDR3 covers 16 residues. CDR1 and CDR2 (germline): MNHEY, SVGAGI.

On this clone itself: Relative to the germline gene, one junction end is altered; a read error may explain this. Other DNA sequences in the sample encode the same CDR3. The chain joins TRBV11-2 to TRBJ2-7; perhaps TRBD2 as D (5 bases). CDR1 is SGHAT, CDR2 FQNNGV, per germline. The CDR3 is 14 residues long. The DNA for the CDR3 is TGTGCCAGCAGCCTAGAGACTATGAGCTACGAGCAGTACTTC. It translates to CASSLETMSYEQYF.

The chain recombines TRBV30 with TRBJ2-2; D may be TRBD1 (6 bases). The ends were cut back, 4 bases at V and 6 bases at J, with 12 bases in the middle. In germline, CDR1 is GTSNPN, CDR2 SVGIG (reference sequence). The CDR3 consists of 13 residues. The CDR3 sequence is CAWTGVASGELFF. In DNA, the CDR3 is TGTGCCTGGACAGGGGTAGCTTCCGGGGAGCTGTTTTTT.